Below, 24 T cell receptor beta chains from the same sample are listed, as sequenced in a study of cytomegalovirus exposure and HLA in healthy donors. The method was immunoSEQ multiplex PCR; TCRdb's version includes in-frame clones alone and lacks a portion of them. The data show 60,000 to 90,000 clones, roughly 94% seen once. The sequencing input was PBMCs. The receptors were gathered from a woman younger than 35 in good health and CMV-seronegative.

The J gene is TRBJ1-2, the V gene TRBV9; 7 nucleotides line up with TRBD1. In germline, CDR1 is SGDLS, CDR2 YYNGEE. The CDR3 is made up of 15 amino acids. V trimming: 0 bases; J trimming: 2 bases; junction bases outside the gene matches: 4. The CDR3 region has the DNA TGTGCCAGCAGCGTAGACTGGGACAGCAACTATGGCTACACCTTC. Protein product: CASSVDWDSNYGYTF.

This clone was seen just once. This sequence joins TRBV2 and TRBJ2-7; 10 nucleotides match TRBD1. The CDR3 length is 15 residues. Germline CDR1 is SNHLY and CDR2 is FYNNEI. V shed 5 bases, J shed 1 base, and the junction held 5 bases outside the gene matches. CDR3 region: CASSSPGQGSYEQYF. The CDR3 region has the DNA TGTGCCAGCAGTTCACCGGGACAGGGGTCCTACGAGCAGTACTTC.

The chain links TRBV6-4 to TRBJ2-6; D gene uncertain. V was trimmed by 2 bases and J by 1 base, leaving 9 bases between them. The CDR3 spans 16 residues. The V gene's germline CDR1 is MRHNA and CDR2 SNTAGT. The CDR3 sequence is CASSDGGSSGANVLTF. CDR3 bases: TGTGCCAGCAGTGACGGTGGCAGTTCTGGGGCCAACGTCCTGACTTTC.

V is TRBV5-6 and J is TRBJ2-7; TRBD2 agrees at 8 bases. V lost 0 bases to trimming and J lost 5 bases; unmatched junction nucleotides: 7. Germline CDR1 reads SGHDT; CDR2 reads YYEEEE. There are 15 residues in the CDR3. The CDR3 DNA follows: TGTGCCAGCAGCTTGGAACTAGCGGATTGGGACGAGCAGTACTTC. Amino acid sequence: CASSLELADWDEQYF.

The chain couples TRBV9 to TRBJ2-7; 10 bases fit TRBD2. The CDR3 is made up of 15 amino acids. Germline V gives CDR1 SGDLS, CDR2 YYNGEE. The ends lost 5 bases at V and 3 bases at J; junction bases unmatched: 8. The CDR3, as DNA: TGTGCCAGCAGTGAGGGGGCTAGCGGGGGCTACGAGCAGTACTTC. Residues: CASSEGASGGYEQYF.

CDR3 protein: CASSQGSGGADTQYF. The CDR3 nucleotides read TGTGCCAGCAGCCAGGGCAGCGGGGGGGCAGATACGCAGTATTTT. The chain uses TRBV4-2 and TRBJ2-3; 10 bases fit TRBD2. The junction had 4 bases not matched to a gene; V was cut back by 3 bases and J by 4 bases. There are 15 residues in the CDR3. CDR1 is LGHNA, CDR2 YNFKEQ, per germline.

The chain is built from TRBV7-8 and TRBJ2-3, with TRBD2 as a possible D gene (6 bases). CDR1 is SGHVS and CDR2 is FQNEAQ in the germline V gene. The CDR3 has 16 residues. Between the trimmed V and J ends, which lost 6 bases and 0 bases, there was a span of 16 bases. CDR3: CASRGTGVHSTDTQYF. CDR3 sequence (DNA): TGTGCCAGCAGAGGGACGGGGGTACATAGCACAGATACGCAGTATTTT.

The rearrangement uses TRBV11-2 and TRBJ1-5; 12 bases map to TRBD1. The CDR3 is 17 residues long. Germline CDR1 reads SGHAT; CDR2 reads FQNNGV. The V segment lost 4 bases and the J segment 6 bases; nucleotides outside the gene matches: 10. CDR3: CASSSTRDRGRSQPQHF. DNA for the CDR3: TGTGCCAGCAGCTCGACCCGGGACAGGGGGCGAAGTCAGCCCCAGCATTTT.

V and J are TRBV6-1 and TRBJ2-3; maybe TRBD1 (6 bases). Germline V gene lookup returns CDR1 MNHNS and CDR2 SASEGT. This CDR3 contains 15 residues. V dropped 10 bases and J dropped 0 bases, with 17 bases sitting between them. The CDR3 is CAIRNLGHSTDTQYF. CDR3 nucleotide sequence: TGTGCCATTCGGAATTTGGGACATAGCACAGATACGCAGTATTTT.

This sequence joins TRBV5-1 and TRBJ2-3, with TRBD1 matching 9 bases. The CDR3 length is 16 residues. The germline gives CDR1 SGHRS, CDR2 YFSETQ. With 2 bases clipped from V and 1 base from J, the junction kept 5 bases outside the gene matches. CDR3 coding DNA: TGCGCCAGCAGCTTCGGGAGGACAGGGGGCACAGATACGCAGTATTTT. It is translated as CASSFGRTGGTDTQYF.

The rearrangement uses TRBV7-6 and TRBJ1-1, with a tentative D call TRBD1 (5 bases). Trimming left V 4 bases short and J 1 base short, with 22 bases between. The germline CDR1 and CDR2 sequences are SGHVS and FNYEAQ. The CDR3 extends over 18 amino acids. CDR3 region: CASSYRVGHGKGNTEAFF. CDR3 sequence (DNA): TGTGCCAGCAGCTATAGGGTAGGACATGGGAAGGGGAACACTGAAGCTTTCTTT. The full variable domain, rest sourced from reference TRBV7-6 and TRBJ1-1, is GAGVSQSPRYKVTKRGQDVALRCDPISGHVSLYWYRQALGQGPEFLTYFNYEAQQDKSGLPNDRFSAERPEGSISTLTIQRTEQRDSAMYRCASSYRVGHGKGNTEAFFGQGTRLTVV.

V and J are TRBV15 and TRBJ1-4, with D unresolved. CDR1 LNHNV and CDR2 YYDKDF come from the germline V gene (reference sequence). This CDR3 has 15 residues. Trimming shortened V by 0 bases and J by 2 bases, and 7 bases separated the two germline ends. DNA of the CDR3: TGTGCCACCAGCAGAGATAGAAACACTAATGAAAAACTGTTTTTT. Translating gives CATSRDRNTNEKLFF.

CDR3: CASSGRGLGGGPNVGDTQYF. In DNA form, the CDR3 reads TGTGCCAGCAGCGGCCGAGGGTTGGGCGGGGGCCCCAATGTGGGGGATACGCAGTATTTT. The chain joins TRBV9 to TRBJ2-3; possibly TRBD2 for D (7 bases). V was cut by 3 bases and J by 6 bases, with 32 bases left in between. From germline, CDR1 is SGDLS and CDR2 YYNGEE. The CDR3 runs to 20 residues.

V gene TRBV5-5 combines with J gene TRBJ1-1; TRBD1 is a possible D gene (6 bases). The length of the CDR3 is 14 residues. The V gene lost 4 bases and the J gene lost 3 bases, with 13 bases spanning the gap. The germline gives CDR1 SGHKS, CDR2 YYEKEE (reference sequence). This CDR3 is CASSIQGTYTEAFF. CDR3 DNA sequence: TGTGCCAGCAGCATCCAGGGGACGTACACTGAAGCTTTCTTT.

The V call is TRBV27, the J call TRBJ2-5, with D unclear. The V gene lost 1 base and the J gene lost 4 bases, with 7 bases spanning the gap. CDR1 and CDR2 (germline): MNHEY, SMNVEV (reference sequence). The CDR3 totals 13 residues. CDR3: CASSLFFRETQYF. The CDR3 nucleotides read TGTGCCAGCAGTTTATTTTTTCGAGAGACCCAGTACTTC.

The V call is TRBV5-1, the J call TRBJ1-1; 8 nucleotides agree with TRBD1. Trimming removed 4 bases from V and 1 base from J; junction bases left unmatched: 12. There are 17 residues in the CDR3. CDR1 is SGHRS, CDR2 YFSETQ, per germline. CDR3 bases: TGCGCCAGCAGCCGGCTAGGACAGGGTACGCCGAACACTGAAGCTTTCTTT. This codes for CASSRLGQGTPNTEAFF.

The J gene is TRBJ2-7, the V gene TRBV7-2; maybe TRBD1 (6 bases). Germline V gene lookup returns CDR1 SGHTA and CDR2 FQGNSA. Trimming pared 1 base from V and 6 bases from J, leaving 13 bases between. There are 14 residues in the CDR3. The CDR3 nucleotides read TGTGCCAGCAGCTTAGTTCCACAGGGTGGCGAGCAGTACTTC. Translating gives CASSLVPQGGEQYF.

This clone has just a few counts. The gene calls are TRBV7-9 and TRBJ1-6, with D possibly being TRBD1 (6 bases). The CDR3 runs 14 residues. From germline, CDR1 is SEHNR and CDR2 FQNEAQ (reference sequence). V shed 2 bases and J shed 8 bases, with 10 bases lying between them. CDR3 sequence (DNA): TGTGCCAGCAGCTTAAACAGGGTCGATTCACCCCTCCACTTT. Amino acids: CASSLNRVDSPLHF.

The V gene is TRBV6-5, the J gene TRBJ2-5; 9 nucleotides line up with TRBD1. CDR3 length: 15 amino acids. The germline V gene encodes CDR1 MNHEY and CDR2 SVGAGI. Trimming removed 5 bases from V and 1 base from J; junction bases left unmatched: 5. The CDR3 is CASSRDRVTQETQYF. CDR3 in DNA: TGTGCCAGCAGTCGGGACAGGGTAACCCAAGAGACCCAGTACTTC.

The chain joins TRBV5-1 to TRBJ2-3, with a tentative D call TRBD2 (5 bases). The CDR3 loop spans 15 amino acids. V was clipped by 0 bases and J by 5 bases, with 13 bases between them. Germline V gene sequence: CDR1 SGHRS, CDR2 YFSETQ. CDR3 amino acids: CASSLGALGGDTQYF. For the CDR3, the DNA is TGCGCCAGCAGCTTGGGAGCCCTAGGAGGAGATACGCAGTATTTT.

V and J are TRBV5-1 and TRBJ2-3, with TRBD1 matching over 9 bases. The CDR3 runs to 17 residues. The germline V gene has CDR1 SGHRS and CDR2 YFSETQ. J was trimmed by 3 bases and V by 0 bases; bases with no gene match: 8. The CDR3 sequence is CASSLARSGQGTDTQYF. The DNA of the CDR3 is TGCGCCAGCAGCTTGGCTCGTTCCGGACAGGGGACAGATACGCAGTATTTT. Combining the CDR3 with reference TRBV5-1 and TRBJ2-3 gives the whole variable domain KAGVTQTPRYLIKTRGQQVTLSCSPISGHRSVSWYQQTPGQGLQFLFEYFSETQRNKGNFPGRFSGRQFSNSRSEMNVSTLELGDSALYLCASSLARSGQGTDTQYFGPGTRLTVL.

This sequence joins TRBV11-2 and TRBJ2-7, with TRBD2 matching 11 bases. V shed 3 bases, J shed 0 bases, and the junction held 13 bases outside the gene matches. The V gene's germline CDR1 is SGHAT and CDR2 FQNNGV. CDR3 length: 19 residues. Here the CDR3 DNA reads TGTGCCAGCAGCTTCATGGCGAGGGCTAGCGGGGGGACCTCCTACGAGCAGTACTTC. This sequence encodes CASSFMARASGGTSYEQYF.

The V call is TRBV5-6, the J call TRBJ1-6; D possibly corresponds to TRBD1 (5 bases). Between the trimmed V and J ends, which lost 0 bases and 10 bases, there was a span of 11 bases. The CDR3 extends over 14 amino acids. Per the germline V gene, CDR1 is SGHDT and CDR2 is YYEEEE. The CDR3 sequence is CASSLEGLLSPLHF. The CDR3 nucleotides are TGTGCCAGCAGCTTGGAGGGGCTCTTGTCACCCCTCCACTTT.

The V and J genes are TRBV19 and TRBJ1-2; 7 bases line up with TRBD1. CDR1 LNHDA and CDR2 SQIVND come from the germline V gene (reference sequence). With V trimmed by 6 bases and J by 4 bases, 11 bases remained unmatched. The CDR3 extends over 15 amino acids. The CDR3 loop is CASSLGQRQLYGYTF. CDR3 coding DNA: TGTGCCAGTAGCCTGGGACAGCGACAACTCTATGGCTACACCTTC.